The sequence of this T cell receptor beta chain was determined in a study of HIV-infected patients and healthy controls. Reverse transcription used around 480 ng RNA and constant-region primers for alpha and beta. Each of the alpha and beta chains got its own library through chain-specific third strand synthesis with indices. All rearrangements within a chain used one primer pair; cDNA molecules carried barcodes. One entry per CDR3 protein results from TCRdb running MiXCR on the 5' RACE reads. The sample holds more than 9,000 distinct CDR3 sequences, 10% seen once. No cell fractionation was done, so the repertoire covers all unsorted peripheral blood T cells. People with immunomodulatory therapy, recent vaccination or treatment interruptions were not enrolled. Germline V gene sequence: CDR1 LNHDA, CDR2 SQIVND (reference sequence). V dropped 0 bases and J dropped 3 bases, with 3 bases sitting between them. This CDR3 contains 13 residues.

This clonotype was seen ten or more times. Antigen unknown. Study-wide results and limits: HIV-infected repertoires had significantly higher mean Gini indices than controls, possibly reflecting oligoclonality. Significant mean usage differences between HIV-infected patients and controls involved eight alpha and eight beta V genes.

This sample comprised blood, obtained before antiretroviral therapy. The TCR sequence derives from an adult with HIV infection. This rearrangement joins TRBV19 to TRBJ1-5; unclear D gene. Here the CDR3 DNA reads TGTGCCAGTAGTATAGAACTCAATCAGCCCCAGCATTTT. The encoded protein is CASSIELNQPQHF.